This T cell receptor beta chain was identified during a study of shared clonotypes between healthy human individuals. Naive CD8 isolation took CD45RO-negative cells positively selected for CCR7 and excluded terminally differentiated effector memory CD45RA+ cells. Generated by immunoSEQ multiplex PCR, the TCRdb table keeps only in-frame clones and is missing some. This sample has almost 700,000 clones, with approximately 90% found just once. This clone was seen only a few times. V lost 4 bases and J lost 7; bases outside the gene matches: 7. The V gene's germline CDR1 is MGHRA and CDR2 YSYEKL. This CDR3 contains 15 residues.

This sequence joins TRBV4-1 and TRBJ1-5; TRBD1 aligns across 10 bases. This sequence was found in a man aged 25 to 40 in good health. The sample comprised naive CD8+ T cells sorted from blood. CDR3 sequence reads: CASSPWDRGGQPQHF. CDR3 coding DNA: TGCGCCAGCAGCCCCTGGGACAGGGGTGGACAGCCCCAGCATTTT.